This T cell receptor (beta chain) is from a study of STAT3 mutations in large granular lymphocyte leukemia. Study overall: Over half of T-LGLL patients had one or more immunosuppressive regimens.

This clone was seen only a few times. The antigen is undetermined. TCRbeta libraries averaged around 38,000 productive templates per sample. Clones were sequenced by immunoSEQ multiplex PCR, and TCRdb holds only the in-frame ones, with some missing. Here the sample spans over 5,000 clones, around 74% being singletons. There are 12 residues in the CDR3. CDR1 and CDR2 (germline): KGHSY, FQNENV. Trimming shortened V by 4 bases and J by 4 bases, and 8 bases separated the two germline ends. Regarding the study as a whole: No sample exists from the first appearance of each clone. Every T-LGLL patient had at least one immunodominant TCRbeta clonotype. TCR clonotype switching after therapy occurred in about 30% of the 18 patients.

This clonotype was sampled from a middle-aged man with T-cell large granular lymphocyte leukemia. Some clones in this sample may be carry-over from other donors' samples. Sequencing was carried out using peripheral blood mononuclear cells. J is TRBJ2-7 and V is TRBV16; the D gene is possibly TRBD2 (6 bases). The CDR3 coding sequence is TGTGCCAGCAGCCGGGAGGTTTACGAGCAGTACTTC. It codes for CASSREVYEQYF.